In this sample, the clone carrying this T cell receptor (beta chain) turned up a few times. What it binds is not known. The authors produced TCR alpha and TCR beta cDNA libraries with sample barcodes and UMIs by 5'RACE using constant-segment primers. TCRdb itself ran the 5' RACE reads through MiXCR, one entry per CDR3 protein. The sample has fewer than 200,000 distinct CDR3 sequences, about a fifth seen once. The data stem from a study of T-cell memory formation after mild COVID-19. Study overall: TCR clusters were mostly confined to one donor each.

Study findings and constraints: Within pre-infection memory, some responding clones were found, suggesting cross-reactive memory joined.

The specimen was PBMCs or a T cell subset sorted from them (not recorded which). The sequence was obtained from a young man who had mild COVID-19 (a few samples of this study predate the infection). Cell type and time point are not known.

The CDR3 DNA reads TGTGCCAGCAGCTTGGCTCTCAGACAAGAGACCCAGTACTTC. The encoded protein is CASSLALRQETQYF. V and J are TRBV5-4 and TRBJ2-5; D is unresolved. The CDR3 is 14 residues long. V was shortened by 0 bases and J by 2 bases, with 8 bases between the two germline ends. Looked up from germline, CDR1 is SGHNT and CDR2 is YYREEE (reference sequence).